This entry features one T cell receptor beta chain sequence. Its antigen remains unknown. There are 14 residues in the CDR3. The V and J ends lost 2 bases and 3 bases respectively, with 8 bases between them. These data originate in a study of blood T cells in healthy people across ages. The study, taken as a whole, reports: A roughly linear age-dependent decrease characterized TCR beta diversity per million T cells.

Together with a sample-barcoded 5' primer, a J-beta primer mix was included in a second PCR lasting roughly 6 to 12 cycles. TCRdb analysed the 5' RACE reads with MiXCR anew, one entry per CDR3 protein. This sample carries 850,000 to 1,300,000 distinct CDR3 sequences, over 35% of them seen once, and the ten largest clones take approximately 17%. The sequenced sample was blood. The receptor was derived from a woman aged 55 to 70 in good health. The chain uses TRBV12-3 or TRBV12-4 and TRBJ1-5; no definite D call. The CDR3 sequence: CASSLRLTNQPQHF. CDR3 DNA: TGTGCCAGCAGTTTAAGACTGACCAATCAGCCCCAGCATTTT.